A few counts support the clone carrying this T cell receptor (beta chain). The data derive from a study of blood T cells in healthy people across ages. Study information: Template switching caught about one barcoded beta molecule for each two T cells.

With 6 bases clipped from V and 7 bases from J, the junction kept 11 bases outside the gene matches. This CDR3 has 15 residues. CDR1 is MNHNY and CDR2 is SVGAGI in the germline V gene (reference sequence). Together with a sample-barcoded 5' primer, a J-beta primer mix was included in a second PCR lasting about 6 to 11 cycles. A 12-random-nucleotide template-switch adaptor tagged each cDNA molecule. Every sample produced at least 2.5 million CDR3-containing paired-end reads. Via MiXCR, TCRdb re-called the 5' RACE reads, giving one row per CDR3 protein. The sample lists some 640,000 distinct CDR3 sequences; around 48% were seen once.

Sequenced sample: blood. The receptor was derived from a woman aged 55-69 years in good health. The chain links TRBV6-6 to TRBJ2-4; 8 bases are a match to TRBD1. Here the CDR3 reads CASSPFGQGKNIQYF. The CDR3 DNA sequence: TGTGCCAGCAGCCCTTTCGGACAGGGAAAGAACATTCAGTACTTC.